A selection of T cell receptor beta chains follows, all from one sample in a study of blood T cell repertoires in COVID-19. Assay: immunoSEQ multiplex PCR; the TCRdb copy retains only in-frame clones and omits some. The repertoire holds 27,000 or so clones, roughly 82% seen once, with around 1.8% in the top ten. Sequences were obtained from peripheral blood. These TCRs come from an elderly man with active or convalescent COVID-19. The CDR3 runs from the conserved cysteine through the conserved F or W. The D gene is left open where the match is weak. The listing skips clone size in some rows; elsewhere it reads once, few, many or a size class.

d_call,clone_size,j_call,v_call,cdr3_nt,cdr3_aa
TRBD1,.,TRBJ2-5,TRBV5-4,TGTGCCAGTCAGGGACAGGGTGATTTAGAGACCCAGTACTTC,CASQGQGDLETQYF
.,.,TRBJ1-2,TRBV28,TGTGCCAGCAGTTCCGAATACAGGGCCTATGGCTACACCTTC,CASSSEYRAYGYTF
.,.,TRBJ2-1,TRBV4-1,TGCGCCAGCAGTAGTGGAGAACTGTCAGAAGTAAATGAGCAGTTCTTC,CASSSGELSEVNEQFF
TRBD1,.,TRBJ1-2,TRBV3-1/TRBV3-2,TGTGCCACCCATGTCCCCGGGACAGGGGGCAGGGGCGGCTACACCTTC,CATHVPGTGGRGGYTF
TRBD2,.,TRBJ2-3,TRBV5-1,TGCGCCAGCAGACCCTATAGCGGGACAGATACGCAGTATTTT,CASRPYSGTDTQYF
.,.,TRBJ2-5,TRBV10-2,TGCGCCAGCAGTGAGTCGAACAGGGAAGAGACCCAGTACTTC,CASSESNREETQYF
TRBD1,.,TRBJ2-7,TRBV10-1,TGCGCCAGCAGAGACCGGGACAGGTTCTACGAGCAGTACTTC,CASRDRDRFYEQYF
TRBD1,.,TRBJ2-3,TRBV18,TGTGCCAGCTCACTCGACAGGGCGAAAGATACGCAGTATTTT,CASSLDRAKDTQYF
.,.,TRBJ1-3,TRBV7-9,TGTGCCAGCAGCCGGGACGGGAGATCTGGAAACACCATATATTTT,CASSRDGRSGNTIYF
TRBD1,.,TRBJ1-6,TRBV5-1,TGCGCCAGCAGCTACCAAGGACAGGGAACTAATTCACCCCTCCACTTT,CASSYQGQGTNSPLHF
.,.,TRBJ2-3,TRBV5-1,TGCGCCAGCAGCGTCGGTAGCACAGATACGCAGTATTTT,CASSVGSTDTQYF
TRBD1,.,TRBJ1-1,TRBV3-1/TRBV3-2,TGTGCCAGCAGCCAAACAGGGGCGATGAACACTGAAGCTTTCTTT,CASSQTGAMNTEAFF
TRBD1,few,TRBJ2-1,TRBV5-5,TGTGCCAGCAGCTTGGGACAGGGATGGGATGAGCAGTTCTTC,CASSLGQGWDEQFF
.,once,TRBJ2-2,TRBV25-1,TGTGCCAGCAGTGCCCCCACGACTCACTTCACCGGGGAGCTGTTTTTT,CASSAPTTHFTGELFF
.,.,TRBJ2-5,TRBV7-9,TGTGCCAGCAGCTTTCAGGGGCCGGTCGGAGAGACCCAGTACTTC,CASSFQGPVGETQYF